These 14 T cell receptor beta chains originate from one sample sequenced in a study of cytomegalovirus exposure and HLA in healthy donors. Method: immunoSEQ multiplex PCR; TCRdb's copy keeps in-frame clones and lacks some. The sample carries a few hundred thousand clones, roughly 88% recorded once. Input material: PBMCs. These receptors all come from a woman under 30 in good health and CMV-seronegative.

This clone was counted between two and nine times. The rearrangement joins TRBV23-1 to TRBJ1-2; tentatively, D is TRBD1 (5 bases). TRBV23-1 is an ORF for which the function is uncertain. Trimming cost V 0 bases and J 3 bases, with 11 bases left between them. The CDR3 covers 15 residues. CDR3 residues: CASSQSQPRDYGYTF. The DNA of the CDR3 is TGCGCCAGCAGTCAATCTCAACCCAGGGACTATGGCTACACCTTC.

This chain links TRBV27 with TRBJ2-2; 9 bases match TRBD2. The trim removed 3 bases at V and 7 bases at J, leaving 15 bases unmatched. Germline CDR1 is MNHEY and CDR2 is SMNVEV (reference sequence). The CDR3 spans 18 residues. CDR3 amino acids: CASSFSQTGTSSFGELFF. In DNA, the CDR3 is TGTGCCAGCAGTTTCTCACAAACCGGGACTAGCTCATTCGGGGAGCTGTTTTTT.

The V call is TRBV7-9, the J call TRBJ2-5; 7 bases map to TRBD1. After removal of 5 bases from V and 0 bases from J, the junction contained 12 bases not matched to a gene. Germline values: CDR1 SEHNR, CDR2 FQNEAQ (reference sequence). The CDR3 is 17 residues long. For the CDR3, the DNA is TGTGCCAGCAGCACCGGGACAGAAGAATCCTACCAAGAGACCCAGTACTTC. This translates into CASSTGTEESYQETQYF.

The chain uses TRBV15 and TRBJ2-3; D is unclear. The CDR3 is 14 residues long. Germline V gene lookup returns CDR1 LNHNV and CDR2 YYDKDF (reference sequence). Trimming shortened V by 3 bases and J by 0 bases, and 7 bases separated the two germline ends. CDR3 DNA sequence: TGTGCCACCAGCAGGGGCCAAAGCACAGATACGCAGTATTTT. Its translation: CATSRGQSTDTQYF. The complete variable domain, with remaining parts taken from reference TRBV15 and TRBJ2-3, reads DAMVIQNPRYQVTQFGKPVTLSCSQTLNHNVMYWYQQKSSQAPKLLFHYYDKDFNNEADTPDNFQSRRPNTSFCFLDIRSPGLGDTAMYLCATSRGQSTDTQYFGPGTRLTVL.

The gene calls are TRBV27 and TRBJ2-1, with 9 positions matching TRBD1. Per the germline V gene, CDR1 is MNHEY and CDR2 is SMNVEV (reference sequence). The CDR3 has 17 amino acids. V lost 2 bases, J lost 4 bases, and 9 bases stayed unmatched. As DNA, the CDR3 is TGTGCCAGCAGTTTAATTGGGACAGGGCAAATTTACAATGAGCAGTTCTTC. Translated, it gives CASSLIGTGQIYNEQFF.

V gene TRBV10-3 combines with J gene TRBJ1-3, with no clear D. The CDR3 is 15 residues long. V dropped 8 bases and J dropped 0 bases, with 14 bases sitting between them. CDR1 and CDR2 (germline): ENHRY, SYGVKD. The CDR3 spells CAIREEILSGNTIYF. As DNA, the CDR3 is TGTGCCATCCGGGAAGAAATCCTCTCTGGAAACACCATATATTTT.

The V call is TRBV5-1, the J call TRBJ2-7, with 11 bases lining up with TRBD2. This CDR3 is 17 amino acids long. Germline CDR1 reads SGHRS; CDR2 reads YFSETQ. V lost 4 bases, J lost 2 bases, and 11 bases stayed unmatched. The CDR3 coding sequence is TGCGCCAGCAGCCCCCGGGGGGGACTAGCGGAACCCTACGAGCAGTACTTC. Protein: CASSPRGGLAEPYEQYF.

The chain employs TRBV15 and TRBJ1-5; TRBD1 agrees at 8 bases. Germline values: CDR1 LNHNV, CDR2 YYDKDF (reference sequence). V was pared by 1 base and J by 1 base, with 3 bases of the junction left unmatched. The CDR3 loop spans 16 amino acids. CDR3 DNA sequence: TGTGCCACCAGCAGAGTCGGGACAGGCAGCAATCAGCCCCAGCATTTT. Its translation: CATSRVGTGSNQPQHF.

The J gene is TRBJ2-7, the V gene TRBV28; no firm D call. V was cut by 5 bases and J by 2 bases, with 7 bases left in between. The CDR3 consists of 12 residues. CDR1 is MDHEN and CDR2 is SYDVKM in the germline V gene. The CDR3 sequence: CASSAGAYEQYF. CDR3 bases: TGTGCCAGCAGTGCTGGAGCCTACGAGCAGTACTTC.

The table lists this clone with a count of one. This chain links TRBV5-4 with TRBJ1-2; 12 nucleotides align to TRBD1. The V and J ends lost 3 bases and 2 bases, in that order; junction bases with no gene match: 5. Germline values: CDR1 SGHNT, CDR2 YYREEE (reference sequence). The CDR3 length is 16 residues. In DNA form, the CDR3 reads TGTGCCAGCAGCTCCCGGGACAGGGGGCCCAACTATGGCTACACCTTC. It codes for CASSSRDRGPNYGYTF.

This chain connects TRBV19 to TRBJ1-1; D remains ambiguous. The ends were cut back, 3 bases at V and 4 bases at J, with 6 bases in the middle. CDR1 and CDR2 from the germline V gene are LNHDA and SQIVND (reference sequence). CDR3 length: 12 residues. CDR3 sequence (DNA): TGTGCCAGTAGTATCCCCGGCACTGAAGCTTTCTTT. The encoded protein is CASSIPGTEAFF.

The chain recombines TRBV7-2 with TRBJ2-1; 11 bases map to TRBD2. The CDR3 consists of 18 residues. In germline, CDR1 is SGHTA, CDR2 FQGNSA. V shed 3 bases, J shed 3 bases, and the junction held 10 bases outside the gene matches. In nucleotides, the CDR3 is TGTGCCAGCAGCTTGCCGTTCTCCGGGACTAGCGGCTACAATGAGCAGTTCTTC. This translates into CASSLPFSGTSGYNEQFF. Complete variable domain (other parts from reference TRBV7-2 and TRBJ2-1): GAGVSQSPSNKVTEKGKDVELRCDPISGHTALYWYRQSLGQGLEFLIYFQGNSAPDKSGLPSDRFSAERTGGSVSTLTIQRTQQEDSAVYLCASSLPFSGTSGYNEQFFGPGTRLTVL.

The rearrangement links TRBV5-1 to TRBJ2-7, with TRBD1 matching over 9 bases. Per germline, CDR1 SGHRS and CDR2 YFSETQ. The CDR3 is made up of 14 amino acids. V lost 3 bases and J lost 5; bases outside the gene matches: 6. For the CDR3, the DNA is TGCGCCAGCAGCTGGGACAGGGCGGACCACGAGCAGTACTTC. This codes for CASSWDRADHEQYF.

This clone was observed at least ten times. The rearrangement joins TRBV27 to TRBJ2-1, with 8 nucleotides matching TRBD2. The CDR3 runs 16 residues. Germline V gene data show CDR1 as MNHEY and CDR2 as SMNVEV (reference sequence). V shed 7 bases and J 1 base; nucleotides not matched to a gene: 9. CDR3 in amino acids: CASTEKSGSSYNEQFF. CDR3 in DNA: TGTGCCAGCACCGAAAAGAGCGGGAGTTCCTACAATGAGCAGTTCTTC.